Here is one TCR beta chain with its context. Authors' processing steps: Amplified reference gene primers provided the basis for estimating nucleated cell counts. Clones were read by immunoSEQ multiplex PCR, and TCRdb kept only the in-frame ones, dropping some. V, J and clone size were drawn from that table, and D and trimming were deduced from the DNA. The profile covers a few hundred thousand clones, with around 90% appearing a single time and 5% to 7.5% taken by the ten largest. The data were obtained in a study of blood T cell repertoires in COVID-19. Study-level background: From the United States, Italy and Spain came samples of acute and convalescent COVID-19. PBMCs, B-cell-depleted T cells, or T cells were the source of the cDNA or gDNA that made up the material.

The clonotype was recovered from a man aged 18 to 35 who had recovered from COVID-19. Sequencing was carried out using peripheral blood.

The CDR3 nucleotides are TGTGCCAGCAGCCAGAGCTCCTACGAGCAGTACTTC. Translating it yields CASSQSSYEQYF. The V and J genes are TRBV4-2 and TRBJ2-7; no reliable D call. This CDR3 has 12 residues. The germline V and J ends were trimmed by 3 bases and 0 bases, with 3 bases remaining between them. Germline CDR1 is LGHNA and CDR2 is YNFKEQ.